The rows below give T cell receptor beta chains drawn from one sample of a study of T-cell memory formation after mild COVID-19. TCRdb re-derived calls from the 5' RACE reads in MiXCR, one entry per CDR3 protein. The profile shows about 360,000 distinct CDR3 sequences, under 15% of them singletons. The sample taken for sequencing was PBMCs or a T cell subset sorted from them (not recorded which). The source of these receptors is a man aged 18 to 30 who had mild COVID-19 (a few samples of this study predate the infection). Cell type and time point are not known. Each CDR3 is given without its conserved first and last residue. Each record gives: V gene, clone size, D gene, J gene, CDR3 protein. D genes are given only for firm matches. The size entry is marked missing in some rows and otherwise reads once, few, many or a size class.

v_call: TRBV15
clone_size: NA
d_call: NA
j_call: TRBJ2-5
cdr3_aa: ATSFQETQY

v_call: TRBV5-1
clone_size: NA
d_call: NA
j_call: TRBJ1-4
cdr3_aa: ASGVGSANEKLF

v_call: TRBV7-2
clone_size: NA
d_call: NA
j_call: TRBJ1-6
cdr3_aa: ASSLMGESPLH

v_call: TRBV27
clone_size: NA
d_call: TRBD1
j_call: TRBJ1-6
cdr3_aa: ASSLDRARDNSPLH

v_call: TRBV11-2
clone_size: NA
d_call: TRBD2
j_call: TRBJ2-5
cdr3_aa: ASSLSAAGGEETQY

v_call: TRBV6-5
clone_size: few
d_call: TRBD2
j_call: TRBJ2-7
cdr3_aa: ASSSSGGTHEQY

v_call: TRBV5-1
clone_size: many
d_call: NA
j_call: TRBJ1-1
cdr3_aa: ASSNLQENTEAF

v_call: TRBV3-1
clone_size: NA
d_call: TRBD1
j_call: TRBJ1-6
cdr3_aa: ASSQTGTGGAPLH

v_call: TRBV5-6
clone_size: NA
d_call: NA
j_call: TRBJ1-3
cdr3_aa: ASSLQIGNTIY

v_call: TRBV14
clone_size: NA
d_call: NA
j_call: TRBJ1-1
cdr3_aa: ASSPGGGLPEAF

v_call: TRBV7-8
clone_size: few
d_call: NA
j_call: TRBJ2-2
cdr3_aa: ASSVTEADYTGELF

v_call: TRBV3-1
clone_size: few
d_call: NA
j_call: TRBJ2-3
cdr3_aa: ASSQAGQGTDTQY

v_call: TRBV25-1
clone_size: few
d_call: TRBD1
j_call: TRBJ1-2
cdr3_aa: ASSRPGDRGYGYT

v_call: TRBV7-9
clone_size: NA
d_call: NA
j_call: TRBJ1-1
cdr3_aa: ASSPGEAF

v_call: TRBV27
clone_size: few
d_call: TRBD1
j_call: TRBJ2-2
cdr3_aa: ASSWGQGYTGELF

v_call: TRBV4-3
clone_size: NA
d_call: NA
j_call: TRBJ1-4
cdr3_aa: ASSQDWWGADEKLF

v_call: TRBV6-5
clone_size: few
d_call: NA
j_call: TRBJ1-6
cdr3_aa: ASSYTGSSYNSPLH

v_call: TRBV20-1
clone_size: NA
d_call: NA
j_call: TRBJ1-2
cdr3_aa: SATEQGTYGYT

v_call: TRBV5-1
clone_size: NA
d_call: TRBD1
j_call: TRBJ2-1
cdr3_aa: ASSLGGQNNEQF

v_call: TRBV5-1
clone_size: few
d_call: NA
j_call: TRBJ2-3
cdr3_aa: ASSLAGRAITDTQY

v_call: TRBV25-1
clone_size: NA
d_call: NA
j_call: TRBJ2-3
cdr3_aa: ASSAAVPDTQY

v_call: TRBV7-9
clone_size: few
d_call: NA
j_call: TRBJ1-4
cdr3_aa: ASRPGEREKLF

v_call: TRBV27
clone_size: NA
d_call: NA
j_call: TRBJ1-2
cdr3_aa: ASSFGGVAGYT

v_call: TRBV2
clone_size: NA
d_call: TRBD1
j_call: TRBJ1-3
cdr3_aa: ASSEARDRGNTIY

v_call: TRBV7-2
clone_size: NA
d_call: NA
j_call: TRBJ2-2
cdr3_aa: ASSMDRAGELF

v_call: TRBV4-3
clone_size: NA
d_call: NA
j_call: TRBJ2-3
cdr3_aa: ASSQDLGRVSTDTQY

v_call: TRBV6-5
clone_size: NA
d_call: NA
j_call: TRBJ2-7
cdr3_aa: ASSYSSRSVYEQY

v_call: TRBV10-3
clone_size: NA
d_call: NA
j_call: TRBJ2-2
cdr3_aa: AGRQDYTGELF

v_call: TRBV29-1
clone_size: few
d_call: NA
j_call: TRBJ1-2
cdr3_aa: SVGGQSPGYT

v_call: TRBV4-3
clone_size: NA
d_call: NA
j_call: TRBJ2-3
cdr3_aa: ASRKSGSDTQY

v_call: TRBV3-1
clone_size: NA
d_call: NA
j_call: TRBJ2-2
cdr3_aa: ASSQNSPQNTGELF

v_call: TRBV12-3/TRBV12-4
clone_size: few
d_call: TRBD1
j_call: TRBJ2-4
cdr3_aa: ASSTRQGSIRNIQY

v_call: TRBV20-1
clone_size: NA
d_call: NA
j_call: TRBJ1-4
cdr3_aa: SARDQPGGPNYEKLF

v_call: TRBV10-3
clone_size: NA
d_call: TRBD2
j_call: TRBJ2-1
cdr3_aa: AISPSGRASNEQF

v_call: TRBV10-2
clone_size: once
d_call: TRBD2
j_call: TRBJ2-5
cdr3_aa: ATRTSGGEYQETQY

v_call: TRBV3-2
clone_size: NA
d_call: NA
j_call: TRBJ2-5
cdr3_aa: ASSLRGWGAETQY

v_call: TRBV12-3/TRBV12-4
clone_size: NA
d_call: NA
j_call: TRBJ2-3
cdr3_aa: ASSFGGAPDTQY

v_call: TRBV3-1
clone_size: few
d_call: NA
j_call: TRBJ1-2
cdr3_aa: ASSPRGGTYGYT

v_call: TRBV19
clone_size: few
d_call: NA
j_call: TRBJ2-5
cdr3_aa: ASSQGLASETQY

v_call: TRBV9
clone_size: NA
d_call: TRBD1
j_call: TRBJ2-1
cdr3_aa: ASSTGQGRYNEQF

v_call: TRBV7-2
clone_size: few
d_call: NA
j_call: TRBJ1-6
cdr3_aa: ASSPGRDYNSPLH

v_call: TRBV2
clone_size: few
d_call: TRBD2
j_call: TRBJ2-5
cdr3_aa: ASRRGLAETQY

v_call: TRBV27
clone_size: NA
d_call: NA
j_call: TRBJ1-1
cdr3_aa: ASSITGGYAEAF

v_call: TRBV5-1
clone_size: NA
d_call: NA
j_call: TRBJ1-2
cdr3_aa: ASSSTIHGYT

v_call: TRBV20-1
clone_size: many
d_call: TRBD1
j_call: TRBJ1-6
cdr3_aa: SATGTGLLLSPLH

v_call: TRBV7-6
clone_size: NA
d_call: NA
j_call: TRBJ2-1
cdr3_aa: ASSLSVSGSERF

v_call: TRBV7-2
clone_size: few
d_call: TRBD1
j_call: TRBJ1-2
cdr3_aa: ASSLVRTGGSYT

v_call: TRBV28
clone_size: NA
d_call: NA
j_call: TRBJ1-5
cdr3_aa: ASSPSAWQNNQPQH

v_call: TRBV5-6
clone_size: NA
d_call: NA
j_call: TRBJ1-6
cdr3_aa: ASTVGNSPLH

v_call: TRBV20-1
clone_size: many
d_call: NA
j_call: TRBJ2-2
cdr3_aa: SASGLANTGELF

v_call: TRBV7-6
clone_size: NA
d_call: TRBD2
j_call: TRBJ2-4
cdr3_aa: ASSLVGGDQY

v_call: TRBV7-2
clone_size: few
d_call: NA
j_call: TRBJ2-6
cdr3_aa: ASRSTLDRSSGANVLT